These 20 T cell receptor beta chains were all obtained from the same sample, sequenced in a study of OX40 agonist ivuxolimab in advanced cancers. Some clones are missing from TCRdb's copy, which holds only in-frame ones; the method was immunoSEQ multiplex PCR. The top ten hold 1.5% to 2% of the sample, which has around 69,000 clones, 84% seen once. The sample here was CD4+ or CD8+ T cells sorted from blood, taken in a trial of the OX40 agonist ivuxolimab. The receptors come from an adult with an advanced solid tumor such as melanoma, head and neck, liver or kidney cancer.

This clone was counted only a few times. The chain recombines TRBV4-1 with TRBJ2-2; D unclear. Germline loops: CDR1 MGHRA, CDR2 YSYEKL. The CDR3 has 15 amino acids. With 0 bases removed from V and 2 bases from J, the gap between germline ends came to 7 bases. The CDR3 DNA sequence: TGCGCCAGCAGCCAAGATCAGGTTAACACCGGGGAGCTGTTTTTT. Its translation is CASSQDQVNTGELFF.

This clone came up once. The chain is built from TRBV18 and TRBJ2-5; D perhaps matches TRBD2 (5 bases). The CDR3 has 14 residues. Looked up from germline, CDR1 is KGHSH and CDR2 is LQKENI. Trimming took 6 bases from V and 5 from J, leaving 16 bases between them. CDR3 DNA sequence: TGTGCCAGCTCCCCGAGAGGGAGTGGCGAGACCCAGTACTTC. This translates into CASSPRGSGETQYF.

The V gene is TRBV6-5, the J gene TRBJ2-1; TRBD2 agrees at 8 bases. This CDR3 is 16 amino acids long. Germline V gives CDR1 MNHEY, CDR2 SVGAGI. The junction had 2 bases not matched to a gene; V was cut back by 0 bases and J by 1 base. The CDR3 sequence: CASSYSREGSYNEQFF. The CDR3 coding sequence is TGTGCCAGCAGTTACTCCCGGGAGGGGTCCTACAATGAGCAGTTCTTC.

This clone was seen a few times. The gene calls are TRBV28 and TRBJ2-7; tentative D call: TRBD1 (8 bases). Trimming left V 1 base short and J 6 bases short, with 22 bases between. Germline V gives CDR1 MDHEN, CDR2 SYDVKM. This CDR3 contains 17 residues. The CDR3 DNA follows: TGTGCCAGCAGTTTATCGATGGGGGGGACAGGCGTATTCGAGCAGTACTTC. This encodes CASSLSMGGTGVFEQYF.

This chain links TRBV9 with TRBJ2-2; D possibly uses TRBD1 or TRBD2 (5 bases each). Between the trimmed V and J ends, which lost 7 bases and 0 bases, there was a span of 13 bases. Germline CDR1 reads SGDLS; CDR2 reads YYNGEE. The CDR3 length is 15 residues. The DNA for the CDR3 is TGTGCCAGCGCCCGGGGCTTGGCGAACACCGGGGAGCTGTTTTTT. It yields the protein CASARGLANTGELFF. Together with reference TRBV9 and TRBJ2-2, the CDR3 gives the full variable domain: DSGVTQTPKHLITATGQRVTLRCSPRSGDLSVYWYQQSLDQGLQFLIQYYNGEERAKGNILERFSAQQFPDLHSELNLSSLELGDSALYFCASARGLANTGELFFGEGSRLTVL.

The CDR3 is CAWSVLGGLITEAFF. The CDR3 nucleotides read TGTGCCTGGAGTGTACTGGGGGGGCTGATCACTGAAGCTTTCTTT. The V gene is TRBV30, the J gene TRBJ1-1; possibly TRBD1 for D (6 bases). From germline, CDR1 is GTSNPN and CDR2 SVGIG (reference sequence). The CDR3 extends over 15 amino acids. V lost 0 bases to trimming and J lost 4 bases, with 15 bases between them. Together with reference TRBV30 and TRBJ1-1, the CDR3 gives the full variable domain: SQTIHQWPATLVQPVGSPLSLECTVEGTSNPNLYWYRQAAGRGLQLLFYSVGIGQISSEVPQNLSASRPQDRQFILSSKKLLLSDSGFYLCAWSVLGGLITEAFFGQGTRLTVV.

The genes are TRBV9 and TRBJ2-5, with D perhaps matching TRBD2 (5 bases). From germline, CDR1 is SGDLS and CDR2 YYNGEE. This CDR3 comprises 14 residues. V was pared by 5 bases and J by 5 bases, with 16 bases between. CDR3 protein: CASSRAAGGETQYF. The CDR3 DNA follows: TGTGCCAGCAGTCGAGCGGCAGGCGGGGAGACCCAGTACTTC. The full variable domain, its missing parts supplied by reference TRBV9 and TRBJ2-5, is DSGVTQTPKHLITATGQRVTLRCSPRSGDLSVYWYQQSLDQGLQFLIQYYNGEERAKGNILERFSAQQFPDLHSELNLSSLELGDSALYFCASSRAAGGETQYFGPGTRLLVL.

This clone was observed a few times. The J gene is TRBJ2-3, the V gene TRBV7-3, with 7 bases fitting TRBD2. Germline V CDR1 and CDR2: SGHTA, FQGTGA. The CDR3 sequence is 18 residues long. Trimming cost V 0 bases and J 7 bases; bases outside gene matches: 16. CDR3 nucleotide sequence: TGTGCCAGCAGCTTAACGGGGGGGTCAGGTGCGTCTTCAAATACGCAGTATTTT. Amino acids: CASSLTGGSGASSNTQYF.

V and J are TRBV19 and TRBJ2-7; a weak D match, TRBD1 (6 bases). CDR1 is LNHDA, CDR2 SQIVND, per germline (reference sequence). CDR3 size: 14 residues. V was trimmed by 3 bases and J by 2 bases, leaving 11 bases between them. The CDR3 DNA reads TGTGCCAGTAGTATTACAGGGTCCACCTACGAGCAGTACTTC. Translating gives CASSITGSTYEQYF.

The genes are TRBV15 and TRBJ2-1; 13 bases map to TRBD2. V shed 3 bases and J 1 base; nucleotides not matched to a gene: 6. Germline CDR1 and CDR2: LNHNV and YYDKDF (reference sequence). The length of the CDR3 is 18 residues. The CDR3 reads CATSSGKGLAGSYNEQFF. The CDR3 DNA reads TGTGCCACCAGCAGCGGGAAGGGACTAGCGGGATCCTACAATGAGCAGTTCTTC. Using reference TRBV15 and TRBJ2-1 for the parts outside the CDR3, the full variable domain is DAMVIQNPRYQVTQFGKPVTLSCSQTLNHNVMYWYQQKSSQAPKLLFHYYDKDFNNEADTPDNFQSRRPNTSFCFLDIRSPGLGDTAMYLCATSSGKGLAGSYNEQFFGPGTRLTVL.

This chain uses TRBV4-2 with TRBJ2-3; 7 bases are a match to TRBD2. Germline CDR1 and CDR2: LGHNA and YNFKEQ. V gave up 6 bases and J gave up 2 bases; unmatched junction bases: 11. The CDR3 sequence is 16 residues long. The chain's CDR3 is CASSPRAGAVTDTQYF. CDR3 nucleotides: TGTGCCAGCAGTCCTAGGGCGGGAGCCGTCACAGATACGCAGTATTTT.

The chain couples TRBV2 to TRBJ2-7, with D possibly TRBD2 on 7 matching bases. CDR1 and CDR2 from the germline V gene are SNHLY and FYNNEI. This CDR3 is 13 amino acids long. Trimming pared 4 bases from V and 6 bases from J, leaving 13 bases between. The CDR3 DNA follows: TGTGCCAGCAGTGCAAGGGGGGAGGGCGAGCAGTACTTC. Protein product: CASSARGEGEQYF.

This chain connects TRBV5-1 to TRBJ2-2, with D possibly TRBD2 on 6 matching bases. Germline V gives CDR1 SGHRS, CDR2 YFSETQ. The CDR3 is 16 residues long. Trimming left V 0 bases short and J 5 bases short, with 14 bases between. The CDR3 reads CASSLEPAGRTGELFF. CDR3 nucleotides: TGCGCCAGCAGCTTGGAGCCGGCGGGACGGACCGGGGAGCTGTTTTTT.

The V gene is TRBV11-2, the J gene TRBJ2-7; no clear D. V lost 5 bases and J lost 2, with 19 bases in between. Germline-derived CDR1 and CDR2 are SGHAT and FQNNGV. The CDR3 is 16 amino acids. CDR3 bases: TGTGCCAGCAGCCCCCGCTCCTGGTCTTTGCCCTACGAGCAGTACTTC. Its protein product is CASSPRSWSLPYEQYF.

This clone was seen more than once but under ten times. This chain uses TRBV4-3 with TRBJ2-3; tentatively, D is TRBD1 or TRBD2 (5 bases each). Germline V gene lookup returns CDR1 LGHNA and CDR2 YSLEER. V was pared by 3 bases and J by 6 bases, with 16 bases between. This CDR3 is 15 amino acids long. CDR3 loop: CASSQGLGISDTQYF. The CDR3 DNA reads as TGCGCCAGCAGCCAGGGGCTCGGGATTTCTGATACGCAGTATTTT.

The chain links TRBV28 to TRBJ2-3; D might be TRBD1 (6 bases). This CDR3 contains 15 residues. Germline CDR1 MDHEN, CDR2 SYDVKM. V was shortened by 7 bases and J by 5 bases, with 19 bases between the two germline ends. The CDR3 here is CASKTIGTPQDTQYF. The CDR3 bases are TGTGCCAGCAAAACTATAGGGACACCTCAAGATACGCAGTATTTT.

The chain has TRBV4-2 and TRBJ2-1; possible D gene TRBD1, 6 bases. V was shortened by 4 bases and J by 4 bases, with 17 bases between the two germline ends. Germline-derived CDR1 and CDR2 are LGHNA and YNFKEQ. The CDR3 runs to 16 residues. The DNA of the CDR3 is TGTGCCAGCAGCCTCCAAATCCAGGGGTCTTACAATGAGCAGTTCTTC. It encodes CASSLQIQGSYNEQFF.

This sequence joins TRBV5-4 and TRBJ2-2; D is unresolved. The CDR3 runs 12 residues. V shed 3 bases and J shed 4 bases, with 4 bases lying between them. Germline values: CDR1 SGHNT, CDR2 YYREEE (reference sequence). This CDR3 is CASSYITGELFF. The CDR3 nucleotides are TGTGCCAGCAGCTACATCACCGGGGAGCTGTTTTTT.

The chain couples TRBV4-2 to TRBJ2-1, with TRBD2 matching over 10 bases. The junction had 3 bases not matched to a gene; V was cut back by 2 bases and J by 2 bases. In germline, CDR1 is LGHNA, CDR2 YNFKEQ. The CDR3 sequence is 16 residues long. CDR3 sequence reads: CASSQNSGRPYNEQFF. The DNA for the CDR3 is TGTGCCAGCAGCCAAAATAGCGGGAGGCCCTACAATGAGCAGTTCTTC.

The V and J genes are TRBV18 and TRBJ1-2, with 12 bases aligning to TRBD1. Trimming removed 3 bases from V and 7 bases from J; junction bases left unmatched: 12. CDR3 length equals 17 residues. Germline-derived CDR1 and CDR2 are KGHSH and LQKENI. The CDR3 DNA sequence: TGTGCCAGCTCACCTTTAGGGGACAGGGGGCGTTTCGGTGGCTACACCTTC. It translates to CASSPLGDRGRFGGYTF.